Each of the 19 T cell receptor beta chains below was sequenced from the same sample in a study of cytomegalovirus exposure and HLA in healthy donors. The PCR employed 60 Vbeta primers together with 13 Jbeta primers. The data were produced by immunoSEQ multiplex PCR, yet TCRdb's version contains in-frame clones alone and is incomplete. The sample holds 100,000 to 150,000 clones, more than 60% seen once. Sequencing was carried out using PBMCs. These TCRs come from a woman aged 40 to 49 in good health and CMV-seropositive.

This sequence joins TRBV28 and TRBJ2-7, with D perhaps TRBD2 (5 bases). Germline V gene data show CDR1 as MDHEN and CDR2 as SYDVKM. V lost 8 bases and J 4 bases, leaving 12 bases between the germline ends. The CDR3 has 12 amino acids. The CDR3 nucleotides are TGTGCCAGCTCGATCCGGGGATACGAGCAGTACTTC. Translating it yields CASSIRGYEQYF. Combining the CDR3 with reference TRBV28 and TRBJ2-7 gives the whole variable domain DVKVTQSSRYLVKRTGEKVFLECVQDMDHENMFWYRQDPGLGLRLIYFSYDVKMKEKGDIPEGYSVSREKKERFSLILESASTNQTSMYLCASSIRGYEQYFGPGTRLTVT.

There are a few counts of this clone. J is TRBJ2-5 and V is TRBV28; 8 bases are shared with TRBD1. The CDR3 extends over 16 amino acids. Germline assignment: CDR1 MDHEN and CDR2 SYDVKM. Losses at the gene ends were 10 bases for V and 5 bases for J; bases not matched to a gene: 18. The CDR3 loop is CAISLAGGNARETQYF. In DNA, the CDR3 is TGTGCCATCTCGCTGGCAGGGGGCAATGCTCGGGAGACCCAGTACTTC.

This clone was counted a single time. This chain's CDR3 is CASSVGGRGVGEKLFF. DNA of the CDR3: TGTGCCAGCAGCGTAGGAGGGCGGGGGGTAGGGGAAAAACTGTTTTTT. V is TRBV9 and J is TRBJ1-4, with D perhaps TRBD1 (5 bases). Germline V gene data show CDR1 as SGDLS and CDR2 as YYNGEE. V dropped 0 bases and J dropped 8 bases, with 17 bases sitting between them. The CDR3 spans 16 residues.

This clone has more than one count but fewer than ten. V and J are TRBV11-2 and TRBJ1-6, with D unclear. The germline gives CDR1 SGHAT, CDR2 FQNNGV. CDR3 length: 14 residues. V gave up 0 bases and J gave up 14 bases, with 14 bases separating them. The DNA for the CDR3 is TGTGCCAGCAGCTTAGATCTGGCCGAGGTAGCCCTCCACTTT. Its protein product is CASSLDLAEVALHF.

This clone was observed a handful of times. This chain connects TRBV6-1 to TRBJ1-1, with D perhaps TRBD1 (5 bases). Trimming left V 4 bases short and J 4 bases short, with 13 bases between. The CDR3 totals 14 residues. CDR1 MNHNS and CDR2 SASEGT come from the germline V gene. The CDR3 loop is CASSGRGYSTEAFF. The CDR3 nucleotides read TGTGCCAGCAGTGGGCGGGGGTATAGCACTGAAGCTTTCTTT.

The chain is built from TRBV4-3 and TRBJ1-2; possible D gene TRBD1, 5 bases. Germline assignment: CDR1 LGHNA and CDR2 YSLEER. The CDR3 has 13 amino acids. V gave up 6 bases and J gave up 1 base, with 9 bases separating them. CDR3 DNA: TGCGCCAGCAGTCCCCAGGGTAACTATGGCTACACCTTC. It translates to CASSPQGNYGYTF.

The chain uses TRBV7-9 and TRBJ2-7; a possible D gene is TRBD2 (6 bases). The CDR3 runs to 16 residues. From germline, CDR1 is SEHNR and CDR2 FQNEAQ (reference sequence). The V and J ends lost 6 bases and 3 bases respectively, with 21 bases between them. The DNA for the CDR3 is TGTGCCAGCAGTTATGTTGGGGGGATTGGTAACTACGAGCAGTACTTC. Its translation is CASSYVGGIGNYEQYF.

This chain connects TRBV11-2 to TRBJ1-2; perhaps TRBD1 as D (5 bases). CDR3 length: 13 residues. The V end lost 3 bases, the J end lost 6 bases, and 11 bases lay between the germline ends. CDR1 and CDR2 (germline): SGHAT, FQNNGV. CDR3 amino acids: CASSFLTANGYTF. For the CDR3, the DNA is TGTGCCAGCAGCTTCTTGACAGCAAATGGCTACACCTTC.

The rearrangement joins TRBV5-4 to TRBJ2-7; 8 bases match TRBD2. Germline CDR1 SGHNT, CDR2 YYREEE (reference sequence). V shed 1 base, J shed 0 bases, and the junction held 9 bases outside the gene matches. The CDR3 is made up of 17 amino acids. The CDR3 nucleotides read TGTGCCAGCAGCTTGAACGGGAGGGGCCATATCTCCTACGAGCAGTACTTC. Its protein is CASSLNGRGHISYEQYF.

This chain uses TRBV19 with TRBJ1-1; tentatively, D is TRBD1 (6 bases). CDR3 length: 16 residues. The V end was cut by 5 bases, the J end by 6 bases, with 22 bases between. Per the germline V gene, CDR1 is LNHDA and CDR2 is SQIVND (reference sequence). This CDR3 is CASSLTGSLGGAEAFF. For the CDR3, the DNA is TGTGCCAGTAGTCTTACAGGGAGTCTAGGCGGAGCTGAAGCTTTCTTT.

The chain employs TRBV6-5 and TRBJ1-1; perhaps TRBD1 as D (5 bases). The CDR3 extends over 14 amino acids. Trimming removed 7 bases from V and 2 bases from J, with 14 bases in between. The germline V gene encodes CDR1 MNHEY and CDR2 SVGAGI. CDR3 coding DNA: TGTGCCAGCACCCAGTTCGGGGGAAACACTGAAGCTTTCTTT. Translating it yields CASTQFGGNTEAFF.

The gene calls are TRBV28 and TRBJ1-2; 7 bases map to TRBD1. Germline V lookup: CDR1 MDHEN, CDR2 SYDVKM. The junction had 8 bases not matched to a gene; V was cut back by 5 bases and J by 2 bases. The CDR3 has 15 amino acids. The CDR3 is CASSTSTGPNYGYTF. CDR3 nucleotide sequence: TGTGCCAGCAGTACATCGACAGGGCCGAACTATGGCTACACCTTC.

The chain carries TRBV5-1 and TRBJ1-1; 8 bases line up with TRBD1. With V trimmed by 5 bases and J by 1 base, 7 bases remained unmatched. CDR3 length: 15 amino acids. Germline assignment: CDR1 SGHRS and CDR2 YFSETQ. CDR3 residues: CASSLRDRPNTEAFF. CDR3 DNA: TGCGCCAGCAGTTTACGGGACAGGCCGAACACTGAAGCTTTCTTT.

The rearrangement uses TRBV7-8 and TRBJ2-7; 8 bases map to TRBD2. The germline V gene encodes CDR1 SGHVS and CDR2 FQNEAQ. J lost 2 bases, V lost 1 base, and 7 bases had no gene match. This CDR3 spans 16 amino acids. The CDR3 nucleotides are TGTGCCAGCAGCTTAGATAGCGGGGCCGTTACCTACGAGCAGTACTTC. It codes for CASSLDSGAVTYEQYF. The full variable domain, its missing parts supplied by reference TRBV7-8 and TRBJ2-7, is GAGVSQSPRYKVAKRGQDVALRCDPISGHVSLFWYQQALGQGPEFLTYFQNEAQLDKSGLPSDRFFAERPEGSVSTLKIQRTQQEDSAVYLCASSLDSGAVTYEQYFGPGTRLTVT.

V usage is TRBV7-9 and J usage is TRBJ1-1; D ambiguous. The length of the CDR3 is 15 residues. The V end was cut by 1 base, the J end by 0 bases, with 9 bases between. The V gene's germline CDR1 is SEHNR and CDR2 FQNEAQ (reference sequence). CDR3 bases: TGTGCCAGCAGCTTAGAGGCAGGCTTGAACACTGAAGCTTTCTTT. It specifies CASSLEAGLNTEAFF.

V usage is TRBV4-3 and J usage is TRBJ2-2; 10 bases are a match to TRBD1. The V gene end was trimmed by 3 bases and the J gene end by 6 bases; junction bases not matched to a gene: 4. This CDR3 spans 15 amino acids. The germline V gene has CDR1 LGHNA and CDR2 YSLEER. CDR3 nucleotides: TGCGCCAGCAGCCAGGGACAGGGGCCGGCCGGGGAGCTGTTTTTT. Its protein is CASSQGQGPAGELFF.

The J gene is TRBJ2-7, the V gene TRBV6-5, with TRBD2 matching 7 bases. V was clipped by 5 bases and J by 3 bases; unmatched bases: 4. The CDR3 has 13 residues. CDR1 and CDR2 (germline): MNHEY, SVGAGI. The chain's CDR3 is CASSPGTIYEQYF. The CDR3 DNA reads as TGTGCCAGCAGTCCGGGGACTATCTACGAGCAGTACTTC.

As concerns this clone: The sample has other DNA sequences that encode this CDR3 too. V is TRBV7-2 and J is TRBJ1-1; D is possibly TRBD1 (6 bases). Trimming pared 1 base from V and 1 base from J, leaving 7 bases between. This CDR3 is built from 14 residues. The V gene's germline CDR1 is SGHTA and CDR2 FQGNSA. The CDR3 DNA reads as TGTGCCAGCAGCTTAGTACAGGGGAACACTGAAGCTTTCTTT. Translation: CASSLVQGNTEAFF.

The chain recombines TRBV30 with TRBJ2-1; D not certain. Germline CDR1 and CDR2: GTSNPN and SVGIG (reference sequence). The V end was cut by 0 bases, the J end by 11 bases, with 5 bases between. This CDR3 has 10 residues. CDR3 residues: CAWSVAKQFF. The CDR3 DNA reads as TGTGCCTGGAGTGTAGCGAAGCAGTTCTTC.